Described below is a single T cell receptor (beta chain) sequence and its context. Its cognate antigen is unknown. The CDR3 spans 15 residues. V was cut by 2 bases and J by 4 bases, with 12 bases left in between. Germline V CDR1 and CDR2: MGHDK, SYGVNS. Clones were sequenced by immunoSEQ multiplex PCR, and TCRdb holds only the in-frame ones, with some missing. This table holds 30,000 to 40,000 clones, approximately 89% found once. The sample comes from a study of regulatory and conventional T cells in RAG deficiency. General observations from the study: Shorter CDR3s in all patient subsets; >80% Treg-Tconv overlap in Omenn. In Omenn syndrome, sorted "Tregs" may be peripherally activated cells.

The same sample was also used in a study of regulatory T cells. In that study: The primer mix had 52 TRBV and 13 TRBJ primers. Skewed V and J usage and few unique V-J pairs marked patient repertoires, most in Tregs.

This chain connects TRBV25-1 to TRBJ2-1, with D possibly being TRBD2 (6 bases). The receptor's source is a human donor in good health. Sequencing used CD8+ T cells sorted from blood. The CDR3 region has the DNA TGTGCCAGCAGTGAACGATGGGACTTTTACAATGAGCAGTTCTTC. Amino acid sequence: CASSERWDFYNEQFF.